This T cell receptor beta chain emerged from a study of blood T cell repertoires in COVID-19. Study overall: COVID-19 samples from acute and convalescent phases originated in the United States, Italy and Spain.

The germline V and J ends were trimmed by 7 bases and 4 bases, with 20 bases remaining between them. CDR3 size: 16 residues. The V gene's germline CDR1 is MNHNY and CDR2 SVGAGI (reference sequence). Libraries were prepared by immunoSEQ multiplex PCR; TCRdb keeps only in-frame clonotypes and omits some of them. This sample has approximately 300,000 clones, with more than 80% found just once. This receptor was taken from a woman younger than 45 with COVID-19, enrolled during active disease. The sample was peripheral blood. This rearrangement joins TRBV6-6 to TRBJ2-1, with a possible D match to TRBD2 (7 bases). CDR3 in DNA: TGTGCCAGCACCCAGAGGGAGGGGGAAAGATACAATGAGCAGTTCTTC. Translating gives CASTQREGERYNEQFF.